This note documents a single T cell receptor beta chain sequence. This CDR3 has 11 amino acids. Trimming took 8 bases from V and 6 from J, leaving 10 bases between them. Germline V gene lookup returns CDR1 MNHNY and CDR2 SVGAGI (reference sequence). The data derive from a study of sequential checkpoint blockade in melanoma. Study-wide background: Patients were randomized 1:1 to nivolumab-then-ipilimumab or ipilimumab-then-nivolumab first-line. After both sequences, patients received maintenance nivolumab.

Treatment defined: randomized to nivolumab then ipilimumab (arm A) or the reverse (arm B). DNA-damaging chemotherapy had not been given to any patient beforehand. Live CD3+CD8+ CD19− CD56− cells were sorted from PBMCs. The repertoire was sequenced with immunoSEQ multiplex PCR; TCRdb's copy has only in-frame clones and lacks some. The sample records about 11,000 clones, roughly two thirds being singletons. Sample: CD8+ T cells sorted from blood (inferred from file names), taken from a patient given nivolumab and ipilimumab in sequence. The TCR originated in a human donor with melanoma. The chain recombines TRBV6-6 with TRBJ2-5; possible D gene TRBD2, 6 bases. Written as DNA, the CDR3 is TGTGCCAGCGCGGGGACGAAGACCCAGTACTTC. Translation gives CASAGTKTQYF.